The TCR beta chain under discussion was sequenced for a study of blood T cell repertoires in COVID-19. In the study overall: The United States, Italy and Spain supplied acute and convalescent COVID-19 samples. In each case, the material was cDNA or gDNA derived from T cells, B-cell-depleted T cells, or PBMCs.

Assay used: immunoSEQ multiplex PCR; TCRdb lists only in-frame clones, some missing. This sample has about 210,000 clones, with 65% to 90% found just once. The participants were between about 18 and 90 years old and came from under 25 US areas. During the 2 weeks before they entered the study, exposed participants had met someone with a PCR-confirmed or clinician-diagnosed COVID-19 case. The TCR comes from a woman younger than 45 who had been exposed to COVID-19. The material sequenced was PBMCs or T cells enriched from blood (not recorded which).

The CDR3: CASVPGGQINEQFF. The CDR3 DNA sequence: TGTGCCAGTGTCCCGGGGGGGCAAATCAATGAGCAGTTCTTC. This rearrangement joins TRBV27 to TRBJ2-1; 8 bases line up with TRBD2. Germline-derived CDR1 and CDR2 are MNHEY and SMNVEV (reference sequence). There are 14 residues in the CDR3. V lost 9 bases, J lost 6 bases, and 10 bases stayed unmatched.